Shown below are 7 T cell receptor beta chains from a single sample sequenced in a study of blood T cell repertoires in COVID-19. TCRdb keeps only in-frame clones here, not all; method: immunoSEQ multiplex PCR. This table has 100,000 to 150,000 clones, around 83% appearing once. Sequenced sample: peripheral blood. The receptors originated from an elderly man with active or convalescent COVID-19.

The chain combines TRBV6-2 or TRBV6-3 with TRBJ1-2; no clear D gene. V was clipped by 2 bases and J by 3 bases, with 13 bases between them. CDR3 size: 15 residues. Germline V lookup: CDR1 MNHEY, CDR2 SVGEGT. The CDR3 DNA reads TGTGCCAGCAGTTACGGGGTCTGGAGGCACTATGGCTACACCTTC. It codes for CASSYGVWRHYGYTF.

V gene TRBV6-5 combines with J gene TRBJ1-2, with D possibly TRBD1 on 5 matching bases. V was shortened by 5 bases and J by 7 bases, with 14 bases between the two germline ends. The CDR3 runs 13 residues. Germline V gene lookup returns CDR1 MNHEY and CDR2 SVGAGI. The chain's CDR3 is CASSTQGRAGYTF. As DNA, the CDR3 is TGTGCCAGCAGTACTCAGGGCAGGGCTGGCTACACCTTC.

The chain couples TRBV10-3 to TRBJ2-7; 9 nucleotides agree with TRBD2. The V gene's germline CDR1 is ENHRY and CDR2 SYGVKD. The CDR3 runs to 15 residues. The V gene end was trimmed by 6 bases and the J gene end by 12 bases; junction bases not matched to a gene: 18. The CDR3 sequence is CAISSEGASGAPVYF. The CDR3 coding sequence is TGTGCCATCAGCTCCGAGGGGGCTAGCGGGGCCCCCGTGTACTTC.

This clone was detected once. The chain couples TRBV4-3 to TRBJ2-3, with D possibly matching TRBD2 (6 bases). The germline V and J ends were trimmed by 1 base and 2 bases, with 16 bases remaining between them. CDR1 LGHNA and CDR2 YSLEER come from the germline V gene. The CDR3 is 17 residues long. The CDR3 sequence: CASSQVRPGTFTDTQYF. DNA for the CDR3: TGCGCCAGCAGCCAAGTCCGCCCGGGGACTTTCACAGATACGCAGTATTTT.

The chain is built from TRBV19 and TRBJ1-5, with 8 bases matching TRBD1. This CDR3 region has 16 residues. Trimming cost V 5 bases and J 4 bases; bases outside gene matches: 10. CDR1 is LNHDA, CDR2 SQIVND, per germline (reference sequence). The CDR3 sequence: CASSRSRQGANQPQHF. In DNA, the CDR3 is TGTGCCAGTAGTCGCTCCCGGCAGGGGGCAAATCAGCCCCAGCATTTT.

The V gene is TRBV6-5, the J gene TRBJ2-3; TRBD2 matches 14 bases. Germline-derived CDR1 and CDR2 are MNHEY and SVGAGI. This CDR3 has 15 amino acids. V trimming: 5 bases; J trimming: 7 bases; junction bases outside the gene matches: 5. Here the CDR3 reads CASSRLAGGLNTQYF. Written as DNA, the CDR3 is TGTGCCAGCAGTCGACTAGCGGGGGGGCTCAATACGCAGTATTTT.

V usage is TRBV10-3 and J usage is TRBJ2-4; perhaps TRBD1 as D (5 bases). CDR3 length: 17 amino acids. The V end lost 0 bases, the J end lost 1 base, and 13 bases lay between the germline ends. Germline CDR1 ENHRY, CDR2 SYGVKD. In DNA, the CDR3 is TGTGCCATCAGTGAGTCGGGGCTAGTGAGTGCCAAAAACATTCAGTACTTC. Translated: CAISESGLVSAKNIQYF.